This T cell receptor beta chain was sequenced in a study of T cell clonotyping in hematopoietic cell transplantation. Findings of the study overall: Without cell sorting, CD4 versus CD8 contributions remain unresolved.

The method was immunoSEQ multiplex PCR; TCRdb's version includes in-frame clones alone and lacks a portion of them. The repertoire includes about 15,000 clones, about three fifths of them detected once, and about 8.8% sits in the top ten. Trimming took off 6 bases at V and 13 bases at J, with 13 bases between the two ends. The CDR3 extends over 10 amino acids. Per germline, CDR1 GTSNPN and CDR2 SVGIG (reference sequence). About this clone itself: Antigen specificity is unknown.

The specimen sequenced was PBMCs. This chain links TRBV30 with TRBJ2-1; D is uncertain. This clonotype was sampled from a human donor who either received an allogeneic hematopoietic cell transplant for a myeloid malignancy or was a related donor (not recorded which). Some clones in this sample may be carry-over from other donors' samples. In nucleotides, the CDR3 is TGTGCCTGTGGAATTAGGCCACAGTTCTTC. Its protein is CACGIRPQFF.